Presented here are 14 T cell receptor beta chains from one specimen sequenced in a study of identical twins. TCRdb itself ran the 5' RACE reads through MiXCR, one entry per CDR3 protein. In the table there are fewer than 900,000 distinct CDR3 sequences, about 18% of which are singletons. These records were also assigned to another study, of T cells expressing NK-cell markers.

The source material was PBMCs. The receptors were sampled from a woman under 30 in good health.

This rearrangement joins TRBV6-5 to TRBJ2-5, with 8 bases lining up with TRBD1. Germline loops: CDR1 MNHEY, CDR2 SVGAGI. V shed 7 bases, J shed 8 bases, and the junction held 9 bases outside the gene matches. This CDR3 spans 13 amino acids. The CDR3 coding sequence is TGTGCCAGCACTTCCGAAGGACAGGGTACCCAGTACTTC. It encodes CASTSEGQGTQYF.

V gene TRBV7-2 combines with J gene TRBJ2-1; the D gene is possibly TRBD2 (5 bases). Germline loops: CDR1 SGHTA, CDR2 FQGNSA. This CDR3 is built from 17 residues. V was trimmed by 0 bases and J by 3 bases, leaving 15 bases between them. The chain's CDR3 is CASSLARTAADYNEQFF. CDR3 nucleotides: TGTGCCAGCAGCTTAGCGCGTACAGCGGCAGACTACAATGAGCAGTTCTTC.

This clonotype was counted a few times. The rearrangement links TRBV12-3 or TRBV12-4 to TRBJ2-5; 10 bases match TRBD1. This CDR3 region has 16 residues. Trimming removed 5 bases from V and 2 bases from J; junction bases left unmatched: 8. The CDR3 protein is CASSQAGTGVQETQYF. DNA of the CDR3: TGTGCCAGCAGTCAAGCCGGGACAGGGGTTCAAGAGACCCAGTACTTC.

This clonotype was seen a handful of times. This sequence joins TRBV7-9 and TRBJ2-1; 8 positions agree with TRBD2. CDR1 is SEHNR, CDR2 FQNEAQ, per germline (reference sequence). V trimming: 5 bases; J trimming: 10 bases; junction bases outside the gene matches: 13. The CDR3 consists of 15 residues. CDR3 bases: TGTGCCAGCAGCGCATCTAGCGGGCGGCGGAGGGAGCAGTTCTTC. Protein sequence: CASSASSGRRREQFF.

CDR3 coding DNA: TGCGCCAGCAAGACCACACTAGCGGGAGTAGCCACAGATACGCAGTATTTT. It is translated as CASKTTLAGVATDTQYF. The rearrangement joins TRBV5-1 to TRBJ2-3; 11 bases line up with TRBD2. The germline V gene has CDR1 SGHRS and CDR2 YFSETQ. The J segment lost 2 bases and the V segment lost 6 bases, leaving 11 bases of the junction unmatched. CDR3 length: 17 amino acids.

This chain uses TRBV10-1 with TRBJ2-5; TRBD2 agrees at 7 bases. The CDR3 runs to 18 residues. Germline trimming cut 3 bases from V and 2 bases from J; bases unmatched to any gene: 15. CDR1 WNHNN and CDR2 SYGVQD come from the germline V gene (reference sequence). CDR3 residues: CASSERTRRVVKQETQYF. As DNA, the CDR3 is TGCGCCAGCAGTGAACGGACTAGACGGGTGGTTAAGCAAGAGACCCAGTACTTC.

This clonotype was recorded many times. The V call is TRBV6-6, the J call TRBJ1-5, with D possibly being TRBD1 (6 bases). With 6 bases removed from V and 7 bases from J, the gap between germline ends came to 13 bases. The germline V gene has CDR1 MNHNY and CDR2 SVGAGI (reference sequence). This CDR3 is 13 amino acids long. CDR3 sequence (DNA): TGTGCCAGCAGCCTGGGGGGCCGCCAGCCCCAGCATTTT. This gives the protein CASSLGGRQPQHF.

The V and J genes are TRBV12-3 or TRBV12-4 and TRBJ1-1, with D perhaps matching TRBD1 (5 bases). The CDR3 is made up of 15 amino acids. V shed 5 bases and J shed 5 bases, with 18 bases lying between them. For the CDR3, the DNA is TGTGCCAGCAGTCGCGCCGGGGGGGTAGGGACTGAAGCTTTCTTT. This gives the protein CASSRAGGVGTEAFF.

In this sample, this clonotype turned up a few times. The V gene is TRBV15, the J gene TRBJ2-5; 7 bases map to TRBD2. V gave up 0 bases and J gave up 2 bases; unmatched junction bases: 6. The CDR3 consists of 16 residues. Germline loops: CDR1 LNHNV, CDR2 YYDKDF (reference sequence). CDR3 amino acids: CATSRERAGDQETQYF. The CDR3 DNA reads as TGTGCCACCAGCAGAGAGAGGGCGGGAGATCAAGAGACCCAGTACTTC.

This chain joins TRBV12-3 or TRBV12-4 and TRBJ2-5; D is unresolved. The ends were cut back, 7 bases at V and 5 bases at J, with 8 bases in the middle. The CDR3 has 11 amino acids. CDR3 bases: TGTGCCAGCACGGCCTTTGAGACCCAGTACTTC. This sequence encodes CASTAFETQYF.

This chain connects TRBV7-6 to TRBJ2-7; TRBD1 agrees at 8 bases. Trimming at V came to 5 bases and at J to 4 bases, leaving 16 bases not matched to a gene. This CDR3 spans 17 amino acids. Germline V gene data show CDR1 as SGHVS and CDR2 as FNYEAQ. The CDR3 sequence: CASSPTLGGQVTYEQYF. Here the CDR3 DNA reads TGTGCCAGCAGCCCGACCCTGGGGGGACAGGTTACTTACGAGCAGTACTTC.

This clonotype was seen a few times. The J gene is TRBJ2-5, the V gene TRBV6-1; TRBD2 matches 7 bases. Germline lookup yields CDR1 MNHNS and CDR2 SASEGT. This CDR3 is 14 amino acids long. V lost 7 bases to trimming and J lost 3 bases; unmatched junction nucleotides: 8. The CDR3 DNA is TGTGCCAGCACGGCTAGCGGCGCCGAAGAGACCCAGTACTTC. This sequence encodes CASTASGAEETQYF.

The sample holds one count of this clonotype. The chain has TRBV30 and TRBJ2-3; 9 nucleotides align to TRBD2. V dropped 4 bases and J dropped 3; count of bases not matched to a gene: 5. The CDR3 has 14 residues. Germline-derived CDR1 and CDR2 are GTSNPN and SVGIG (reference sequence). CDR3 bases: TGTGCCTGGACTAGCGGGATGGGTACAGATACGCAGTATTTT. Its protein is CAWTSGMGTDTQYF.

J is TRBJ2-7 and V is TRBV4-2, with 12 bases lining up with TRBD1. The length of the CDR3 is 15 residues. Unmatched junction bases numbered 2, after V lost 3 bases and J lost 2 bases. The germline V gene has CDR1 LGHNA and CDR2 YNFKEQ. CDR3 nucleotide sequence: TGTGCCAGCAGCCAGGGACAGGGGGCCCCCTACGAGCAGTACTTC. Translated: CASSQGQGAPYEQYF.